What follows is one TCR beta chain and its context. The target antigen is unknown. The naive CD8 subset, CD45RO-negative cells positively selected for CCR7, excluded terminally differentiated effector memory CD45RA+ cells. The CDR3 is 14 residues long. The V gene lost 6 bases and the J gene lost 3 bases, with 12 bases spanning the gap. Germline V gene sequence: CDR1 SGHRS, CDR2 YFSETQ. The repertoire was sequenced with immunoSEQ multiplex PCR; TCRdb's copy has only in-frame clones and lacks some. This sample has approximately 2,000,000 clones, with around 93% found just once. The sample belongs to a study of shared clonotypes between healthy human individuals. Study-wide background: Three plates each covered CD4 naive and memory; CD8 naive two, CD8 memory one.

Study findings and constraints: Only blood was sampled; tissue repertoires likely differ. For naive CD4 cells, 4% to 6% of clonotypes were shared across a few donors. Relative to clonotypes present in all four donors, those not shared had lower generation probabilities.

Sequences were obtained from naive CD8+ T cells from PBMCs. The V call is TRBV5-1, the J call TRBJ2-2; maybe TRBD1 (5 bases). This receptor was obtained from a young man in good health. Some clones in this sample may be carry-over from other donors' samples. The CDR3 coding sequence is TGCGCCAGCACTAAACAGGAGCACACCGGGGAGCTGTTTTTT. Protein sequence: CASTKQEHTGELFF.